The present T cell receptor beta chain was sequenced within a study of vaccination and CD4 T cells after COVID-19. Whole-study context: The study enrolled six male and four female convalescents, two of whom were Hispanic. Collection of post-vaccine samples followed dose two by a median approximately 76 days, spanning a range of 14 to 241.

CDR3 length equals 16 residues. Documented treatment: roughly 11-day PBMC culture with coronavirus spike peptide pools or control peptides (ViraFEST assay). Study outcomes and limitations: There was no significant change from about 20 to 38 median reactive clonotypes.

This clonotype was detected a few times. As yet, its antigen is unknown. Once obtained from cultured CD4+ T cells, the DNA was sequenced using the Oncomine TCR Beta short-read assay. A single record per CDR3 protein comes from TCRdb applying MiXCR to the PCR reads. The sample records around 25,000 distinct CDR3 sequences, roughly 58% being singletons. V and J are TRBV21-1 and TRBJ2-3. TRBV21-1 is a known pseudogene. This clonotype originated in a human donor who had recovered from COVID-19. Sequencing used CD4+ T cells from blood, cultured in vitro. In nucleotides, the CDR3 is TGTGCCAGCAGCAAAGTTCCGTCCAATGGCACAGATACGCAGTATTTT. Translating it yields CASSKVPSNGTDTQYF.